The 32 T cell receptor beta chains reported below all come from one sample, sequenced in a study of blood T cell repertoires in COVID-19. The repertoire was sequenced with immunoSEQ multiplex PCR; TCRdb's copy has only in-frame clones and lacks some. Among about 94,000 clones listed, 65% to 85% were seen once. Source material: peripheral blood. The receptors derive from a man aged 55 to 69 with acute or convalescent COVID-19.

This rearrangement joins TRBV25-1 to TRBJ2-3; D is unresolved. This CDR3 spans 12 amino acids. V gave up 5 bases and J gave up 0 bases, with 3 bases separating them. The germline gives CDR1 MGHDK, CDR2 SYGVNS. DNA of the CDR3: TGTGCCAGCAGTCAAAGCACAGATACGCAGTATTTT. Translated, it gives CASSQSTDTQYF.

J is TRBJ1-1 and V is TRBV9; TRBD1 is a possible D gene (5 bases). Deletions cut 0 bases from V and 0 bases from J, with 9 bases between. This CDR3 contains 15 residues. Germline CDR1 is SGDLS and CDR2 is YYNGEE. CDR3: CASSVATGMNTEAFF. CDR3 in DNA: TGTGCCAGCAGCGTAGCAACAGGTATGAACACTGAAGCTTTCTTT.

This rearrangement joins TRBV20-1 to TRBJ2-7; 8 nucleotides match TRBD1. Unmatched junction bases numbered 6, after V lost 3 bases and J lost 5 bases. The CDR3 runs to 13 residues. Germline CDR1 DFQATT, CDR2 SNEGSKA (reference sequence). The CDR3 protein is CSASEDRVHEQYF. DNA of the CDR3: TGCAGTGCTAGTGAGGACAGGGTCCACGAGCAGTACTTC.

CDR3 in amino acids: CASSLSTPYYGYTF. CDR3 DNA sequence: TGTGCCAGCAGCTTAAGTACACCCTACTATGGCTACACCTTC. V is TRBV5-6 and J is TRBJ1-2; D is unclear. CDR3 size: 14 residues. Germline-derived CDR1 and CDR2 are SGHDT and YYEEEE. Trimming pared 2 bases from V and 3 bases from J, leaving 11 bases between.

V and J are TRBV12-3 or TRBV12-4 and TRBJ2-1, with D uncertain. V lost 4 bases, J lost 7 bases, and 8 bases lay in between. There are 12 residues in the CDR3. The CDR3 region has the DNA TGTGCCAGCAGTTCCGCAGGTAATGAGCAGTTCTTC. Protein sequence: CASSSAGNEQFF.

This chain uses TRBV15 with TRBJ2-7; 13 bases agree with TRBD2. The CDR3 covers 16 residues. V trimming: 0 bases; J trimming: 4 bases; junction bases outside the gene matches: 3. Per germline, CDR1 LNHNV and CDR2 YYDKDF (reference sequence). For the CDR3, the DNA is TGTGCCACCAGCAGAGATCCGGGACTAGCGGGGTACGAGCAGTACTTC. As protein: CATSRDPGLAGYEQYF.

This chain uses TRBV5-1 with TRBJ1-4; 9 positions match TRBD1. The length of the CDR3 is 16 residues. The V and J ends lost 1 base and 7 bases, in that order; junction bases with no gene match: 8. Germline assignment: CDR1 SGHRS and CDR2 YFSETQ. The CDR3 nucleotides read TGCGCCAGCAGCTTGACACAGGGGGCGCAGGGTGAAAAACTGTTTTTT. This translates into CASSLTQGAQGEKLFF.

The chain uses TRBV6-6 and TRBJ1-3; D gene ambiguous. CDR3 length equals 16 residues. V lost 0 bases to trimming and J lost 0 bases, with 9 bases between them. Germline V gene data show CDR1 as MNHNY and CDR2 as SVGAGI (reference sequence). The CDR3 loop reads CASSYSTPSSGNTIYF. The CDR3, as DNA: TGTGCCAGCAGTTACTCGACTCCCTCCTCTGGAAACACCATATATTTT.

The CDR3, as DNA: TGTGCCAGCAACCAGGGACTAGTGGGAGAGACCCAGTACTTC. This translates into CASNQGLVGETQYF. The V call is TRBV12-1, the J call TRBJ2-5; no DNA check was done on the table's D call, TRBD2. TRBV12-1 is a recognized pseudogene. CDR3 length equals 14 residues.

This clone was seen a few times. V is TRBV14 and J is TRBJ2-3; 9 bases are a match to TRBD1. Per the germline V gene, CDR1 is SGHDN and CDR2 is FVKESK. This CDR3 region has 17 residues. Trimming cost V 0 bases and J 3 bases; bases outside gene matches: 7. CDR3 loop: CASSQDPGQGLTDTQYF. The CDR3 DNA sequence: TGTGCCAGCAGCCAAGATCCGGGACAGGGTCTTACAGATACGCAGTATTTT.

V and J are TRBV7-9 and TRBJ2-1, with no clear D. CDR1 is SEHNR and CDR2 is FQNEAQ in the germline V gene (reference sequence). The germline V and J ends were trimmed by 4 bases and 6 bases, with 7 bases remaining between them. This CDR3 is built from 12 residues. CDR3 sequence reads: CASSSSGNEQFF. As DNA, the CDR3 is TGTGCCAGCAGCTCCTCAGGCAATGAGCAGTTCTTC.

This chain uses TRBV10-3 with TRBJ2-7; 7 bases agree with TRBD1. V trimming: 8 bases; J trimming: 5 bases; junction bases outside the gene matches: 12. Germline CDR1 ENHRY, CDR2 SYGVKD. The CDR3 loop spans 14 amino acids. The CDR3: CAIGDRVGLHEQYF. DNA of the CDR3: TGTGCCATCGGAGACAGGGTAGGTTTGCACGAGCAGTACTTC.

The V call is TRBV5-8, the J call TRBJ2-5; 9 positions match TRBD2. CDR1 is SGHTS, CDR2 YDEGEE, per germline. After removal of 3 bases from V and 4 bases from J, the junction contained 7 bases not matched to a gene. The CDR3 covers 15 residues. The CDR3, as DNA: TGTGCCAGCAGCTCCCCCGGGACTAGCTTAGAGACCCAGTACTTC. Translated: CASSSPGTSLETQYF.

The chain employs TRBV4-3 and TRBJ2-2, with 11 nucleotides matching TRBD2. This CDR3 has 16 residues. Looked up from germline, CDR1 is LGHNA and CDR2 is YSLEER. Trimming cost V 3 bases and J 4 bases; bases outside gene matches: 4. The CDR3 here is CASSQGTSGLTGELFF. The CDR3 bases are TGCGCCAGCAGCCAGGGGACTAGCGGACTCACCGGGGAGCTGTTTTTT.

The rearrangement links TRBV7-2 to TRBJ2-2; D unresolved. V gave up 1 base and J gave up 1 base, with 4 bases separating them. This CDR3 region has 14 residues. Germline CDR1 and CDR2: SGHTA and FQGNSA. CDR3 residues: CASSLVKNTGELFF. The CDR3 region has the DNA TGTGCCAGCAGCTTAGTCAAGAACACCGGGGAGCTGTTTTTT.

This clone appeared a single time. This chain joins TRBV9 and TRBJ2-5; 15 nucleotides agree with TRBD2. CDR1 and CDR2 (germline): SGDLS, YYNGEE. Trimming took 4 bases from V and 5 from J; bases not matched to a gene: 12. This CDR3 is built from 18 residues. CDR3 coding DNA: TGTGCCAGCAGCCTCGGACTAGCGGGGGGGCCGACGGTTGAGACCCAGTACTTC. It is translated as CASSLGLAGGPTVETQYF.

The V and J genes are TRBV30 and TRBJ1-4; D possibly corresponds to TRBD1 (5 bases). Germline CDR1 GTSNPN, CDR2 SVGIG (reference sequence). The CDR3 is 15 residues long. Trimming removed 0 bases at V and 6 bases at J, with 14 bases between. The CDR3 nucleotides are TGTGCCTGGAGTGTACTTGAACAGGATTATGAAAAACTGTTTTTT. Its translation is CAWSVLEQDYEKLFF. The full variable domain, completed using reference TRBV30 and TRBJ1-4, is SQTIHQWPATLVQPVGSPLSLECTVEGTSNPNLYWYRQAAGRGLQLLFYSVGIGQISSEVPQNLSASRPQDRQFILSSKKLLLSDSGFYLCAWSVLEQDYEKLFFGSGTQLSVL.

J is TRBJ1-2 and V is TRBV15; D is possibly TRBD1 (5 bases). With 0 bases removed from V and 8 bases from J, the gap between germline ends came to 13 bases. CDR1 is LNHNV and CDR2 is YYDKDF in the germline V gene (reference sequence). The CDR3 loop spans 14 amino acids. CDR3 coding DNA: TGTGCCACCAGCAGAGACGAAGGGGTTGCGGGCTACACCTTC. This encodes CATSRDEGVAGYTF.

This clone was recorded only once. This chain links TRBV19 with TRBJ1-2, with D uncertain. The length of the CDR3 is 15 residues. CDR1 and CDR2 (germline): LNHDA, SQIVND (reference sequence). Trimming removed 7 bases at V and 2 bases at J, with 17 bases between. This chain's CDR3 is CASTPLSGVNYGYTF. The DNA for the CDR3 is TGTGCCAGTACTCCCCTTTCCGGGGTCAACTATGGCTACACCTTC.

The V call is TRBV10-1, the J call TRBJ2-1; D not resolved. The germline V gene has CDR1 WNHNN and CDR2 SYGVQD (reference sequence). The germline V and J ends were trimmed by 0 bases and 0 bases, with 9 bases remaining between them. This CDR3 spans 16 amino acids. The CDR3 spells CASSESLSSSYNEQFF. CDR3 nucleotide sequence: TGCGCCAGCAGTGAGTCCCTGTCGAGCTCCTACAATGAGCAGTTCTTC.

The chain is built from TRBV5-6 and TRBJ1-5, with 7 bases fitting TRBD1. V gave up 0 bases and J gave up 2 bases; unmatched junction bases: 2. The germline CDR1 and CDR2 sequences are SGHDT and YYEEEE. The CDR3 is 15 residues long. CDR3: CASSLDRGGNQPQHF. The CDR3 nucleotides are TGTGCCAGCAGCTTGGACAGGGGCGGCAATCAGCCCCAGCATTTT.

The J gene is TRBJ1-5, the V gene TRBV6-1; D uncertain. Germline loops: CDR1 MNHNS, CDR2 SASEGT. The CDR3 runs 17 residues. Trimming took 4 bases from V and 2 from J, leaving 18 bases between them. The CDR3 region has the DNA TGTGCCAGCAGTGGGGTTTACCCCGGAGCTCGCAATCAGCCCCAGCATTTT. Protein: CASSGVYPGARNQPQHF.

The chain joins TRBV30 to TRBJ1-5, with a possible D match to TRBD1 (6 bases). CDR3 length: 16 residues. The germline gives CDR1 GTSNPN, CDR2 SVGIG (reference sequence). Deletions cut 3 bases from V and 2 bases from J, with 17 bases between. The CDR3 nucleotides are TGTGCCTGGAGGGCAGCAGGGGATAGGGGCAATCAGCCCCAGCATTTT. Its protein is CAWRAAGDRGNQPQHF.

The rearrangement links TRBV2 to TRBJ2-3; possible D gene TRBD2, 6 bases. V was cut by 8 bases and J by 1 base, with 7 bases left in between. The CDR3 runs to 12 residues. CDR1 is SNHLY and CDR2 is FYNNEI in the germline V gene. CDR3 region: CASRRGTDTQYF. The CDR3, as DNA: TGTGCCAGCCGGAGGGGCACAGATACGCAGTATTTT.

Turning to this clone: In the same sample, other DNA sequences code for this CDR3. This rearrangement joins TRBV5-1 to TRBJ2-2; the D gene is possibly TRBD1 (5 bases). Germline V gene sequence: CDR1 SGHRS, CDR2 YFSETQ. The CDR3 spans 15 residues. Trimming pared 1 base from V and 2 bases from J, leaving 9 bases between. The CDR3 DNA is TGCGCCAGCAGCTTGACAGGCGGCAACACCGGGGAGCTGTTTTTT. It is translated as CASSLTGGNTGELFF.

J is TRBJ2-3 and V is TRBV11-2, with 7 bases aligning to TRBD1. Trimming cost V 0 bases and J 4 bases; bases outside gene matches: 10. Germline CDR1 SGHAT, CDR2 FQNNGV. This CDR3 is 17 amino acids long. The CDR3 DNA sequence: TGTGCCAGCAGCTTAGATAAGGGGGCCGTCGCCCCAGATACGCAGTATTTT. It yields the protein CASSLDKGAVAPDTQYF. Using reference TRBV11-2 and TRBJ2-3 for the parts outside the CDR3, the full variable domain is EAGVAQSPRYKIIEKRQSVAFWCNPISGHATLYWYQQILGQGPKLLIQFQNNGVVDDSQLPKDRFSAERLKGVDSTLKIQPAKLEDSAVYLCASSLDKGAVAPDTQYFGPGTRLTVL.

The V and J genes are TRBV29-1 and TRBJ2-7, with a weak D call TRBD2 (6 bases). Germline loops: CDR1 SQVTM, CDR2 ANQGSEA. Trimming took off 5 bases at V and 5 bases at J, with 25 bases between the two ends. The CDR3 contains 16 residues. The CDR3 here is CSVHGEEGRSKNEQYF. CDR3 DNA sequence: TGCAGCGTTCATGGGGAGGAGGGGAGAAGTAAGAACGAGCAGTACTTC.

The chain combines TRBV27 with TRBJ2-7; 12 nucleotides agree with TRBD1. Germline V CDR1 and CDR2: MNHEY, SMNVEV (reference sequence). This CDR3 is 15 amino acids long. Germline trimming cut 5 bases from V and 6 bases from J; bases unmatched to any gene: 8. As DNA, the CDR3 is TGTGCCAGCAGTAAGTCCGGGACAGGGGGCCTCGAGCAGTACTTC. Encoded protein: CASSKSGTGGLEQYF.

The gene calls are TRBV2 and TRBJ1-1, with D possibly matching TRBD1 (6 bases). Trimming removed 5 bases at V and 7 bases at J, with 17 bases between. CDR1 and CDR2 (germline): SNHLY, FYNNEI. The CDR3 contains 14 residues. CDR3 sequence reads: CASSKQGESDEAFF. The CDR3 DNA follows: TGTGCCAGCAGTAAACAGGGTGAGTCAGATGAAGCTTTCTTT.

This clone was counted a few times. This chain joins TRBV7-9 and TRBJ2-7; 7 nucleotides align to TRBD1. Germline values: CDR1 SEHNR, CDR2 FQNEAQ (reference sequence). V trimming: 5 bases; J trimming: 4 bases; junction bases outside the gene matches: 14. The CDR3 totals 16 residues. CDR3: CASSDRTGEQAYEQYF. In DNA, the CDR3 is TGTGCCAGCAGCGATCGGACAGGAGAACAAGCGTACGAGCAGTACTTC.

The V gene is TRBV4-1, the J gene TRBJ1-2; 10 bases match TRBD1. CDR1 and CDR2 (germline): MGHRA, YSYEKL. V lost 4 bases, J lost 5 bases, and 7 bases stayed unmatched. The CDR3 length is 15 residues. The CDR3 spells CASSLPTDRGYGYTF. DNA for the CDR3: TGCGCCAGCAGCCTACCCACGGACAGGGGGTATGGCTACACCTTC.

DNA of the CDR3: TGTGCCAGCAGCCAATCCCTTAACACTGAAGCTTTCTTT. It yields the protein CASSQSLNTEAFF. The chain joins TRBV16 to TRBJ1-1, with no clear D. The V gene lost 0 bases and the J gene lost 2 bases, with 4 bases spanning the gap. Germline CDR1 KGHSY, CDR2 FQNENV. This CDR3 is built from 13 residues. Full variable domain (outside the CDR3, taken from reference TRBV16 and TRBJ1-1): GEEVAQTPKHLVRGEGQKAKLYCAPIKGHSYVFWYQQVLKNEFKFLISFQNENVFDETGMPKERFSAKCLPNSPCSLEIQATKLEDSAVYFCASSQSLNTEAFFGQGTRLTVV.